Reported below is one T cell receptor beta chain. Antigen: not known. Germline V CDR1 and CDR2: SEHNR, FQNEAQ (reference sequence). V lost 3 bases and J lost 7, with 7 bases in between. CDR3 length: 12 residues. Profiling relied on immunoSEQ multiplex PCR, and the TCRdb table lists in-frame clones only, not all of them. The data hold roughly 80,000 clones, with about nine tenths observed a single time. This specimen comes from a study of T cell responses to AZD1222 COVID-19 vaccine. Study conclusions and caveats: Dominant at 160-218 and 743-854, vaccine-associated CD4 TCRs also spanned spike. Vaccination with two AZD1222 doses was followed by a rise in Spike-specific TCR breadth and depth. White British donors predominated, females outnumbered males, and clonal diversity was possibly underestimated.

Both about-4-week and about-12-week second-dose recipients were combined. This clonotype was obtained from an adult who received the AZD1222 COVID-19 vaccine. Material: peripheral blood, obtained 28 days after the second AZD1222 dose. The V and J genes are TRBV7-9 and TRBJ1-5; no reliable D call. CDR3 in amino acids: CASSLYPQPQHF. CDR3 sequence (DNA): TGTGCCAGCAGCTTGTACCCGCAGCCCCAGCATTTT.